This T cell receptor (beta chain) is from a study of T cells in Graves' hyperthyroidism and ophthalmopathy. The CDR3 regions of TCR beta were amplified from RNA transcripts. HTBI primers were the set used in a first-round RT-PCR of the TCR CDR3. One entry per CDR3 protein results from TCRdb running MiXCR on the multiplex PCR reads. The sample consists of around 690,000 distinct CDR3 sequences, roughly 20% of them appearing once. This clonotype occurred a few times. Ophthalmopathy patients showed a Clinical Activity Score of at least 3, NOSPECS grade of at least 4 and duration under 3 months. The V gene's germline CDR1 is MDHEN and CDR2 SYDVKM. CDR3 length: 16 amino acids. Between the trimmed V and J ends, which lost 7 bases and 2 bases, there was a span of 20 bases.

This chain links TRBV28 with TRBJ1-1; a weak D match, TRBD1 (5 bases). This receptor was taken from a man aged 25-45 years with Graves' ophthalmopathy. Sequencing was carried out using blood. CDR3 protein: CASTPSLGGGNTEAFF. CDR3 bases: TGTGCCAGCACCCCCTCTCTGGGCGGGGGAAACACTGAAGCTTTCTTT.